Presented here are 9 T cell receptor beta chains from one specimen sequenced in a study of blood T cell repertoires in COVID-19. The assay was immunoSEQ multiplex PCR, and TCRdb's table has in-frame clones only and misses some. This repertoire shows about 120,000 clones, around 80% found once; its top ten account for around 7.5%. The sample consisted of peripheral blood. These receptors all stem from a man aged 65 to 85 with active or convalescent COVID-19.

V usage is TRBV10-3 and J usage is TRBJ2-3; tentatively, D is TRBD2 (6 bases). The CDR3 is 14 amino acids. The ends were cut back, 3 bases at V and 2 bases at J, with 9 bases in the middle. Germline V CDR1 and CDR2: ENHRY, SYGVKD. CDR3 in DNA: TGTGCCATCAGTGACGGGGGTTTCACAGATACGCAGTATTTT. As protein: CAISDGGFTDTQYF.

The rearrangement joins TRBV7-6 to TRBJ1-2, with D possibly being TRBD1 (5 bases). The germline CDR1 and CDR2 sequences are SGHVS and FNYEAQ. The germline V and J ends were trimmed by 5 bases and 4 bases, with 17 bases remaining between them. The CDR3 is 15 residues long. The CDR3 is CASSPTAGPTYGYTF. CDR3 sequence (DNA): TGTGCCAGCAGCCCCACGGCGGGGCCAACCTATGGCTACACCTTC.

CDR3: CASSLAAGTSVSYEQYF. The CDR3 coding sequence is TGCGCCAGCAGCTTGGCCGCCGGGACTAGCGTCTCCTACGAGCAGTACTTC. V and J are TRBV5-1 and TRBJ2-7, with 10 bases lining up with TRBD2. J lost 0 bases, V lost 0 bases, and 6 bases had no gene match. Germline V gene sequence: CDR1 SGHRS, CDR2 YFSETQ. The CDR3 has 17 residues. Complete variable domain (other parts from reference TRBV5-1 and TRBJ2-7): KAGVTQTPRYLIKTRGQQVTLSCSPISGHRSVSWYQQTPGQGLQFLFEYFSETQRNKGNFPGRFSGRQFSNSRSEMNVSTLELGDSALYLCASSLAAGTSVSYEQYFGPGTRLTVT.

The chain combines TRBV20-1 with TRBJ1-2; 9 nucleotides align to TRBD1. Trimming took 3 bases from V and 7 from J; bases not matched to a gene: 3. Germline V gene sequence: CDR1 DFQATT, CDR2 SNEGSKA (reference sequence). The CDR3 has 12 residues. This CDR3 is CSASTGGFGYTF. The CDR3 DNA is TGCAGTGCTAGTACAGGGGGCTTTGGCTACACCTTC.

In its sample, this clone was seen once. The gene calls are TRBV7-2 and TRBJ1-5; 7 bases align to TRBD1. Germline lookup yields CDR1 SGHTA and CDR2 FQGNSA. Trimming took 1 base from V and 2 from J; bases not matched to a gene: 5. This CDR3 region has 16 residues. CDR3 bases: TGTGCCAGCAGCTTAGACAGGGGTGCTGGCAATCAGCCCCAGCATTTT. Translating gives CASSLDRGAGNQPQHF.

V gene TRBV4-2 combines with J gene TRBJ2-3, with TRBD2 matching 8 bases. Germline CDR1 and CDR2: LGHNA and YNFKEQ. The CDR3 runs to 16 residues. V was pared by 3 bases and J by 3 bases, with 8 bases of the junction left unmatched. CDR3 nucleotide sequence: TGTGCCAGCAGCCATATCCCCCCGGGGGGGACAGATACGCAGTATTTT. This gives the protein CASSHIPPGGTDTQYF.

For the CDR3, the DNA is TGTGCCAGCAGTTGGAGACTAGTACCCCTTTACGAGCAGTACTTC. It codes for CASSWRLVPLYEQYF. This chain joins TRBV6-2 or TRBV6-3 and TRBJ2-7; maybe TRBD2 (6 bases). Trimming pared 4 bases from V and 4 bases from J, leaving 17 bases between. The CDR3 is 15 residues long. Germline V gene data show CDR1 as MNHEY and CDR2 as SVGEGT.

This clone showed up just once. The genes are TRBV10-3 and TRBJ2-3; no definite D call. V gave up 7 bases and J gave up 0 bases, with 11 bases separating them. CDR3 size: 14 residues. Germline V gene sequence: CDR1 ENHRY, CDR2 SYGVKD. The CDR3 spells CAIIKAASTDTQYF. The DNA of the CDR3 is TGTGCCATCATCAAGGCGGCTAGCACAGATACGCAGTATTTT.

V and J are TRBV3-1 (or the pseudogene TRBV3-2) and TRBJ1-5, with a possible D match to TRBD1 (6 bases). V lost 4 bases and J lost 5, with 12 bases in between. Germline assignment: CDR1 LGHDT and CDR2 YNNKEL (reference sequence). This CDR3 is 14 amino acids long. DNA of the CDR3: TGTGCCAGCAGCCTAACGGACAGCGATCAGCCCCAGCATTTT. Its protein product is CASSLTDSDQPQHF.